Below are 17 T cell receptor beta chains sequenced from a single sample in a study of cytomegalovirus exposure and HLA in healthy donors. With 60 Vbeta and 13 Jbeta primers, the PCR was carried out. The data were produced by immunoSEQ multiplex PCR, yet TCRdb's version contains in-frame clones alone and is incomplete. This sample yields 150,000 to 200,000 clones, of which approximately 70% are seen a single time; roughly 5.2% belongs to the top ten. Source material: PBMCs. Receptors originate from a woman aged 18-30 years in good health and CMV-seropositive.

The rearrangement joins TRBV6-6 to TRBJ1-2; D is unresolved. The CDR3 covers 13 residues. V lost 0 bases and J lost 12, with 14 bases in between. CDR1 MNHNY and CDR2 SVGAGI come from the germline V gene (reference sequence). CDR3 coding DNA: TGTGCCAGCAGTTACTCCGAGACACGCCCCAACACCTTC. This sequence encodes CASSYSETRPNTF.

J is TRBJ1-3 and V is TRBV7-3; TRBD1 matches at 8 bases. Germline V gene lookup returns CDR1 SGHTA and CDR2 FQGTGA. With V trimmed by 6 bases and J by 4 bases, 14 bases remained unmatched. The CDR3 is 17 amino acids. CDR3 in amino acids: CASSLLPGGATGNTIYF. DNA for the CDR3: TGTGCCAGCAGTTTACTCCCAGGGGGCGCAACGGGAAACACCATATATTTT.

This rearrangement joins TRBV7-8 to TRBJ2-7, with D possibly matching TRBD1 (5 bases). Germline V CDR1 and CDR2: SGHVS, FQNEAQ. The ends were cut back, 5 bases at V and 3 bases at J, with 14 bases in the middle. The CDR3 consists of 14 residues. The CDR3 DNA reads TGTGCCAGCAGCCTGATCCAGGGTGTCTACGAGCAGTACTTC. It is translated as CASSLIQGVYEQYF.

This clone was seen a single time. This chain joins TRBV10-3 and TRBJ2-3; 7 bases map to TRBD1. The CDR3 extends over 16 amino acids. Germline V gene sequence: CDR1 ENHRY, CDR2 SYGVKD. Trimming took 4 bases from V and 1 from J; bases not matched to a gene: 8. The CDR3 region is CAISVQGKKGTDTQYF. The CDR3 DNA reads as TGTGCCATCAGTGTACAGGGGAAGAAGGGCACAGATACGCAGTATTTT.

This chain links TRBV27 with TRBJ2-6; D gene unclear. Germline V gives CDR1 MNHEY, CDR2 SMNVEV (reference sequence). Trimming shortened V by 4 bases and J by 4 bases, and 5 bases separated the two germline ends. CDR3 size: 13 residues. The CDR3 DNA follows: TGTGCCAGCAGTTACAACGGGGCCAACGTCCTGACTTTC. Translated: CASSYNGANVLTF.

This clone turned up a few times. The chain carries TRBV5-4 and TRBJ2-5; 8 bases are shared with TRBD2. Germline V gives CDR1 SGHNT, CDR2 YYREEE (reference sequence). J gave up 5 bases and V 3 bases, and 9 bases lay outside the gene matches. This CDR3 contains 15 residues. In nucleotides, the CDR3 is TGTGCCAGCAGCTATTTCGGGGGGGCCGTGGAGACCCAGTACTTC. Translated, it gives CASSYFGGAVETQYF.

V is TRBV29-1 and J is TRBJ2-3, with 9 bases lining up with TRBD1. Germline trimming cut 6 bases from V and 0 bases from J; bases unmatched to any gene: 7. The CDR3 totals 15 residues. Per germline, CDR1 SQVTM and CDR2 ANQGSEA. CDR3 bases: TGCAGCGTCGAAAAGGACAGGGGAAGCACAGATACGCAGTATTTT. Its protein is CSVEKDRGSTDTQYF.

V gene TRBV7-9 combines with J gene TRBJ1-2; 12 nucleotides agree with TRBD1. After removal of 6 bases from V and 4 bases from J, the junction contained 6 bases not matched to a gene. Germline CDR1 reads SEHNR; CDR2 reads FQNEAQ (reference sequence). CDR3 size: 15 residues. In DNA form, the CDR3 reads TGTGCCAGCAGTCGTCCGGGACAGGGGGCCTATGGCTACACCTTC. As protein: CASSRPGQGAYGYTF.

The CDR3 DNA is TGTGCCAGCAGCTCCGGGGGACAGGGGAGGGGGCAGTACTTC. Protein: CASSSGGQGRGQYF. The chain couples TRBV7-8 to TRBJ2-7; 10 nucleotides match TRBD1. V lost 4 bases and J lost 9; bases outside the gene matches: 9. There are 14 residues in the CDR3. Germline V gene lookup returns CDR1 SGHVS and CDR2 FQNEAQ.

The rearrangement links TRBV4-3 to TRBJ1-2; weak D call: TRBD1 (5 bases). This CDR3 has 19 amino acids. The ends were cut back, 0 bases at V and 1 base at J, with 21 bases in the middle. Germline V gives CDR1 LGHNA, CDR2 YSLEER. CDR3 DNA: TGCGCCAGCAGCCAAGATCGGGGTGGGGGGGTAGGTCATAACTATGGCTACACCTTC. Translated: CASSQDRGGGVGHNYGYTF.

The chain is built from TRBV27 and TRBJ1-1; a possible D gene is TRBD1 (6 bases). Germline-derived CDR1 and CDR2 are MNHEY and SMNVEV (reference sequence). The ends were cut back, 3 bases at V and 1 base at J, with 15 bases in the middle. CDR3 length equals 16 residues. Here the CDR3 DNA reads TGTGCCAGCAGTTTGGGACTACAGGGAACGAACACTGAAGCTTTCTTT. Translating gives CASSLGLQGTNTEAFF.

This clone was detected a few times. The chain recombines TRBV20-1 with TRBJ1-2; 8 nucleotides align to TRBD1. Germline V lookup: CDR1 DFQATT, CDR2 SNEGSKA (reference sequence). V was pared by 5 bases and J by 6 bases, with 2 bases of the junction left unmatched. CDR3 length: 11 amino acids. CDR3 sequence reads: CSAPDRDGYTF. DNA of the CDR3: TGCAGTGCTCCGGACAGGGATGGCTACACCTTC.

This chain connects TRBV7-9 to TRBJ2-2; D possibly corresponds to TRBD2 (5 bases). Trimming shortened V by 5 bases and J by 3 bases, and 13 bases separated the two germline ends. Germline assignment: CDR1 SEHNR and CDR2 FQNEAQ (reference sequence). This CDR3 is 15 amino acids long. CDR3 sequence (DNA): TGTGCCAGCAGCCCTATCGGACTGTACACCGGGGAGCTGTTTTTT. Protein sequence: CASSPIGLYTGELFF.

The genes are TRBV7-3 and TRBJ2-7, with TRBD2 matching over 7 bases. This CDR3 contains 15 residues. Trimming at V came to 2 bases and at J to 0 bases, leaving 4 bases not matched to a gene. Germline V CDR1 and CDR2: SGHTA, FQGTGA. This CDR3 is CASSLGGGSSYEQYF. The CDR3 DNA is TGTGCCAGCAGCTTAGGGGGAGGGAGCTCCTACGAGCAGTACTTC.

This chain's CDR3 is CARSPRGGSYEQYF. The CDR3 nucleotides are TGTGCCAGAAGCCCGCGGGGGGGCTCCTACGAGCAGTACTTC. V gene TRBV5-3 combines with J gene TRBJ2-7; 9 nucleotides line up with TRBD2. TRBV5-3 counts as an open reading frame of uncertain function. The CDR3 totals 14 residues. V was clipped by 4 bases and J by 0 bases; unmatched bases: 2.

This clone was found a few times. The chain links TRBV30 to TRBJ1-2; 7 bases fit TRBD1. This CDR3 is built from 14 residues. The germline V gene has CDR1 GTSNPN and CDR2 SVGIG (reference sequence). The V and J ends lost 2 bases and 6 bases, in that order; junction bases with no gene match: 9. CDR3: CAWSRDSNHNGYTF. The CDR3 DNA reads TGTGCCTGGAGTCGGGACAGTAATCACAATGGCTACACCTTC.

This clone was seen once. The chain combines TRBV7-3 with TRBJ1-6; D is undetermined. The V gene lost 5 bases and the J gene lost 7 bases, with 9 bases spanning the gap. The CDR3 consists of 13 residues. CDR1 is SGHTA, CDR2 FQGTGA, per germline. CDR3 nucleotides: TGTGCCAGCAGCCCCCGCCGGAATTCACCCCTCCACTTT. Translating gives CASSPRRNSPLHF.